Presented here are 19 T cell receptor beta chains from one specimen sequenced in a study of shared clonotypes between healthy human individuals. Produced via immunoSEQ multiplex PCR; TCRdb's table is partial and in-frame only. The profile shows some 2,100,000 clones, just over 90% of them singletons. The naive CD8 fraction comprised CD45RO-negative cells positively selected for CCR7 and excluded terminally differentiated effector memory CD45RA+ cells. The sequenced sample was naive CD8+ T cells from PBMCs. Receptor source: a man between 18 and 29 years old in good health. Some clones in this sample may be carry-over from other donors' samples.

This sequence joins TRBV14 and TRBJ2-2, with D hard to call. Germline CDR1 and CDR2: SGHDN and FVKESK. The V end was cut by 0 bases, the J end by 5 bases, with 13 bases between. The CDR3 consists of 16 residues. The CDR3 sequence is CASSQDRRRATGELFF. CDR3 DNA: TGTGCCAGCAGCCAAGACCGCCGTCGGGCGACCGGGGAGCTGTTTTTT.

This sequence joins TRBV27 and TRBJ2-5, with 7 bases lining up with TRBD2. The germline gives CDR1 MNHEY, CDR2 SMNVEV (reference sequence). V lost 5 bases, J lost 4 bases, and 10 bases stayed unmatched. The CDR3 is made up of 15 amino acids. CDR3 coding DNA: TGTGCCAGCAGTAACAGCCGGGAGGCCGGAGAGACCCAGTACTTC. This translates into CASSNSREAGETQYF.

This rearrangement joins TRBV9 to TRBJ2-5, with a tentative D call TRBD2 (5 bases). Germline V gives CDR1 SGDLS, CDR2 YYNGEE. The CDR3 runs to 16 residues. V was shortened by 5 bases and J by 5 bases, with 22 bases between the two germline ends. The CDR3 nucleotides are TGTGCCAGCAGTGAGGGATTGGACGCGAGGTTGGAGACCCAGTACTTC. This encodes CASSEGLDARLETQYF. The complete variable domain, with remaining parts taken from reference TRBV9 and TRBJ2-5, reads DSGVTQTPKHLITATGQRVTLRCSPRSGDLSVYWYQQSLDQGLQFLIQYYNGEERAKGNILERFSAQQFPDLHSELNLSSLELGDSALYFCASSEGLDARLETQYFGPGTRLLVL.

This chain connects TRBV6-5 to TRBJ2-7; weak D call: TRBD2 (5 bases). Per germline, CDR1 MNHEY and CDR2 SVGAGI. V dropped 4 bases and J dropped 7 bases, with 14 bases sitting between them. The CDR3 contains 13 residues. The CDR3 region has the DNA TGTGCCAGCAGTTCTGGCGGACTCTGGGAGCAGTACTTC. Translation: CASSSGGLWEQYF.

The CDR3 region has the DNA TGTGCCAGCAGTGAGGACGACAACGGACAGGGTTACAATGAGCAGTTCTTC. Translation gives CASSEDDNGQGYNEQFF. The J gene is TRBJ2-1, the V gene TRBV6-1, with 8 bases fitting TRBD1. The CDR3 totals 17 residues. The J segment lost 4 bases and the V segment lost 3 bases, leaving 11 bases of the junction unmatched. The germline CDR1 and CDR2 sequences are MNHNS and SASEGT.

This chain connects TRBV28 to TRBJ2-1; 9 bases line up with TRBD1. The germline gives CDR1 MDHEN, CDR2 SYDVKM. The length of the CDR3 is 16 residues. V trimming: 6 bases; J trimming: 0 bases; junction bases outside the gene matches: 6. CDR3 sequence: CASSPGQGSSYNEQFF. DNA of the CDR3: TGTGCCAGCAGCCCGGGACAGGGTAGCTCCTACAATGAGCAGTTCTTC. Using reference TRBV28 and TRBJ2-1 for the parts outside the CDR3, the full variable domain is DVKVTQSSRYLVKRTGEKVFLECVQDMDHENMFWYRQDPGLGLRLIYFSYDVKMKEKGDIPEGYSVSREKKERFSLILESASTNQTSMYLCASSPGQGSSYNEQFFGPGTRLTVL.

The chain is built from TRBV27 and TRBJ1-1; D is ambiguous. The CDR3 runs to 13 residues. The germline V and J ends were trimmed by 6 bases and 6 bases, with 14 bases remaining between them. Germline CDR1 reads MNHEY; CDR2 reads SMNVEV (reference sequence). CDR3 in amino acids: CASRTGVPPEAFF. The CDR3, as DNA: TGTGCCAGCAGGACCGGGGTCCCTCCTGAAGCTTTCTTT.

This clone was counted only a few times. The chain carries TRBV28 and TRBJ1-1; D is unclear. V was cut by 5 bases and J by 0 bases, with 10 bases left in between. Germline V gives CDR1 MDHEN, CDR2 SYDVKM. There are 14 residues in the CDR3. CDR3 sequence (DNA): TGTGCCAGCAGTCCCCCGGTCCTGAACACTGAAGCTTTCTTT. It translates to CASSPPVLNTEAFF.

This clone was seen once. The rearrangement links TRBV4-2 to TRBJ2-4; D unresolved. V lost 5 bases and J 0 bases, leaving 14 bases between the germline ends. Germline V lookup: CDR1 LGHNA, CDR2 YNFKEQ. CDR3 size: 16 residues. The DNA for the CDR3 is TGTGCCAGCAGCTACGACATCCGGGTAGCCAAAAACATTCAGTACTTC. This sequence encodes CASSYDIRVAKNIQYF.

The chain links TRBV7-9 to TRBJ2-7; D gene unclear. Germline values: CDR1 SEHNR, CDR2 FQNEAQ (reference sequence). Deletions cut 5 bases from V and 2 bases from J, with 7 bases between. CDR3 length: 12 amino acids. CDR3 loop: CASSTPAYEQYF. CDR3 nucleotide sequence: TGTGCCAGCAGCACCCCCGCCTACGAGCAGTACTTC.

V and J are TRBV6-1 and TRBJ1-4; maybe TRBD1 (5 bases). The V gene lost 3 bases and the J gene lost 11 bases, with 19 bases spanning the gap. CDR1 is MNHNS, CDR2 SASEGT, per germline. This CDR3 has 15 residues. CDR3 residues: CASSDTPAPRGKLFF. CDR3 DNA: TGTGCCAGCAGTGATACCCCTGCGCCGAGGGGCAAACTGTTTTTT.

V gene TRBV5-6 combines with J gene TRBJ1-1; D unclear. This CDR3 contains 14 residues. Trimming took 2 bases from V and 4 from J, leaving 12 bases between them. The germline V gene has CDR1 SGHDT and CDR2 YYEEEE. CDR3 sequence: CASSFGVGITEAFF. The CDR3 DNA follows: TGTGCCAGCAGCTTTGGGGTTGGTATCACTGAAGCTTTCTTT.

The chain has TRBV28 and TRBJ2-7; TRBD2 agrees at 10 bases. The CDR3 totals 15 residues. V was clipped by 3 bases and J by 3 bases; unmatched bases: 5. Germline loops: CDR1 MDHEN, CDR2 SYDVKM. In DNA form, the CDR3 reads TGTGCCAGCAGTTTCCCTGGGACTAGCGTCTACGAGCAGTACTTC. Its protein is CASSFPGTSVYEQYF.

A remark on this clone: The same CDR3 also results from other DNA sequences found in this sample. The J gene is TRBJ2-3, the V gene TRBV27; 10 bases align to TRBD2. The CDR3 covers 15 residues. Germline V gives CDR1 MNHEY, CDR2 SMNVEV (reference sequence). Losses at the gene ends were 5 bases for V and 1 base for J; bases not matched to a gene: 3. In nucleotides, the CDR3 is TGTGCCAGCAGTCCGCTAGCGGGAGGCACAGATACGCAGTATTTT. Translating gives CASSPLAGGTDTQYF.

In this sample, this clone turned up once. The chain has TRBV27 and TRBJ2-7; D might be TRBD1 (6 bases). Germline assignment: CDR1 MNHEY and CDR2 SMNVEV (reference sequence). V lost 6 bases to trimming and J lost 1 base, with 13 bases between them. CDR3 size: 14 residues. The CDR3 reads CASSPIGQSYEQYF. CDR3 in DNA: TGTGCCAGCAGCCCGATTGGACAGTCCTACGAGCAGTACTTC.

Regarding this clone: Other DNA variants within this sample encode the same CDR3. This rearrangement joins TRBV27 to TRBJ1-2; possible D gene TRBD1, 5 bases. V was shortened by 3 bases and J by 2 bases, with 7 bases between the two germline ends. The V gene's germline CDR1 is MNHEY and CDR2 SMNVEV (reference sequence). The CDR3 totals 13 residues. This CDR3 reads CASSFGANYGYTF. The CDR3 region has the DNA TGTGCCAGCAGTTTTGGGGCCAACTATGGCTACACCTTC.

The chain couples TRBV28 to TRBJ1-1; no definite D call. CDR3 size: 13 residues. CDR1 is MDHEN and CDR2 is SYDVKM in the germline V gene. V gave up 6 bases and J gave up 4 bases, with 12 bases separating them. The CDR3 DNA reads TGTGCCAGCAGCCGGGAGGTGATCACTGAAGCTTTCTTT. Protein product: CASSREVITEAFF.

The gene calls are TRBV5-1 and TRBJ2-1, with a tentative D call TRBD1 (6 bases). Germline CDR1 and CDR2: SGHRS and YFSETQ. The CDR3 is made up of 18 amino acids. Trimming took 0 bases from V and 4 from J, leaving 20 bases between them. The CDR3 spells CASSLAGGGPTYYNEQFF. The DNA for the CDR3 is TGCGCCAGCAGCTTGGCTGGGGGCGGACCCACCTATTACAATGAGCAGTTCTTC.

This chain links TRBV27 with TRBJ1-2; perhaps TRBD1 as D (5 bases). The CDR3 has 16 amino acids. Trimming left V 1 base short and J 0 bases short, with 12 bases between. Germline-derived CDR1 and CDR2 are MNHEY and SMNVEV (reference sequence). DNA of the CDR3: TGTGCCAGCAGTTTATTGGGGCGACCTACTAACTATGGCTACACCTTC. Encoded protein: CASSLLGRPTNYGYTF.